The 24 T cell receptor beta chains reported below all come from one sample, sequenced in a study of naive and memory T cell subsets. For blood and skin samples, reverse transcription used TCR alpha and beta constant primers. TCRdb re-derived calls from the UMI-ligation and nested PCR reads in MiXCR, one entry per CDR3 protein. Of about 18,000 distinct CDR3 sequences in the sample, approximately 9.7% were seen once. Noted treatment: skin biopsy from PPD injection site in Mantoux-positive individual. Cells were not sorted; total RNA input targeted about 1 to 1000 ng. The sequencing used skin, collected from a tuberculin skin test site. These receptors came from an adult in good health.

This clonotype was observed at least ten times. This CDR3 is CASSRNHYEQYF. CDR3 DNA sequence: TGTGCCAGCAGCCGCAACCACTACGAGCAGTACTTC. The genes are TRBV5-4 and TRBJ2-7; no definite D call. Between the trimmed V and J ends, which lost 4 bases and 3 bases, there was a span of 8 bases. The germline CDR1 and CDR2 sequences are SGHNT and YYREEE (reference sequence). The CDR3 is 12 amino acids.

Many counts were recorded for this clonotype. The CDR3 bases are TGCAGCGGGGGGACAGGGGAAGGCTACACCTTC. Translating it yields CSGGTGEGYTF. J is TRBJ1-2 and V is TRBV29-1; 10 bases match TRBD1. The ends lost 7 bases at V and 8 bases at J; junction bases unmatched: 4. Germline V lookup: CDR1 SQVTM, CDR2 ANQGSEA. This CDR3 contains 11 residues.

The chain links TRBV7-9 to TRBJ1-5; perhaps TRBD1 as D (6 bases). The CDR3 totals 14 residues. Germline V gives CDR1 SEHNR, CDR2 FQNEAQ (reference sequence). The ends were cut back, 3 bases at V and 5 bases at J, with 11 bases in the middle. The CDR3 DNA reads as TGTGCCAGCAGCTTTGGGAAGGGGGATCAGCCCCAGCATTTT. Its translation: CASSFGKGDQPQHF.

This clonotype was seen many times. The chain uses TRBV7-2 and TRBJ2-1; D is undetermined. The CDR3 totals 13 residues. Germline lookup yields CDR1 SGHTA and CDR2 FQGNSA. V gave up 5 bases and J gave up 2 bases, with 7 bases separating them. The CDR3 nucleotides are TGTGCCAGCAGCATCCACCCCTACAATGAGCAGTTCTTC. This translates into CASSIHPYNEQFF.

In its sample, this clonotype was seen a few times. The gene calls are TRBV6-6 and TRBJ2-5; 7 bases line up with TRBD1. Trimming cost V 0 bases and J 1 base; bases outside gene matches: 5. CDR3 length: 16 amino acids. Germline loops: CDR1 MNHNY, CDR2 SVGAGI (reference sequence). Written as DNA, the CDR3 is TGTGCCAGCAGTTACTCCGGGACAGCCCTCCAAGAGACCCAGTACTTC. Translated: CASSYSGTALQETQYF.

This clonotype was counted many times. The gene calls are TRBV4-1 and TRBJ2-1; TRBD2 might be the D (6 bases). Germline loops: CDR1 MGHRA, CDR2 YSYEKL. The length of the CDR3 is 17 residues. V lost 3 bases to trimming and J lost 0 bases, with 15 bases between them. This CDR3 reads CASSQGGLALSYNEQFF. Written as DNA, the CDR3 is TGCGCCAGCAGCCAGGGGGGACTTGCCCTCTCCTACAATGAGCAGTTCTTC.

This clonotype is medium-sized. The chain links TRBV7-2 to TRBJ2-3, with D possibly matching TRBD1 (5 bases). V shed 5 bases and J shed 0 bases, with 9 bases lying between them. Germline loops: CDR1 SGHTA, CDR2 FQGNSA. The CDR3 runs to 14 residues. Written as DNA, the CDR3 is TGTGCCAGCAGCCGGACACTCAGCACAGATACGCAGTATTTT. It yields the protein CASSRTLSTDTQYF.

This clonotype was counted between two and nine times. In DNA, the CDR3 is TGCGCCACAGGATTAGCGGGGGGCACAGATACGCAGTATTTT. Translating gives CATGLAGGTDTQYF. This sequence joins TRBV4-1 and TRBJ2-3; the match to TRBD2 covers 9 bases. The CDR3 spans 14 residues. V lost 10 bases to trimming and J lost 1 base; unmatched junction nucleotides: 6. Germline values: CDR1 MGHRA, CDR2 YSYEKL.

By proportion, this clonotype is medium-sized. V is TRBV29-1 and J is TRBJ2-2; perhaps D is TRBD1 or TRBD2 (5 bases each). The germline gives CDR1 SQVTM, CDR2 ANQGSEA. The CDR3 contains 12 residues. With 3 bases removed from V and 6 bases from J, the gap between germline ends came to 8 bases. The CDR3 region has the DNA TGCAGCGTTGAGGGGACGCCCGGGGAGCTGTTTTTT. Translating gives CSVEGTPGELFF.

This clonotype was seen a few times. The genes are TRBV28 and TRBJ2-7, with D maybe TRBD1 (5 bases). V lost 6 bases, J lost 4 bases, and 10 bases lay in between. Germline-derived CDR1 and CDR2 are MDHEN and SYDVKM. This CDR3 spans 12 amino acids. Here the CDR3 DNA reads TGTGCCAGCAGGACAGCCGTGTACGAGCAGTACTTC. Translated: CASRTAVYEQYF. The full variable domain, in which reference TRBV28 and TRBJ2-7 provide the parts outside the CDR3, is DVKVTQSSRYLVKRTGEKVFLECVQDMDHENMFWYRQDPGLGLRLIYFSYDVKMKEKGDIPEGYSVSREKKERFSLILESASTNQTSMYLCASRTAVYEQYFGPGTRLTVT.

In this sample, this clonotype turned up many times. The chain has TRBV2 and TRBJ2-2; D perhaps matches TRBD2 (6 bases). Trimming took 8 bases from V and 4 from J, leaving 17 bases between them. The CDR3 sequence is 15 residues long. Germline CDR1 and CDR2: SNHLY and FYNNEI. The CDR3 reads CASEREGLPTGELFF. The CDR3 bases are TGTGCCAGCGAGAGAGAGGGACTTCCCACCGGGGAGCTGTTTTTT.

This clonotype was seen many times. The gene calls are TRBV6-5 and TRBJ2-3; the D is unclear. Trimming removed 2 bases at V and 11 bases at J, with 8 bases between. Germline-derived CDR1 and CDR2 are MNHEY and SVGAGI. The CDR3 consists of 11 residues. CDR3: CASSYLGRQYF. The CDR3 DNA follows: TGTGCCAGCAGTTACCTGGGCCGGCAGTATTTT.

This clonotype rates as medium-sized (0.01 to 0.1%). The chain combines TRBV20-1 with TRBJ2-2; no clear D gene. The length of the CDR3 is 13 residues. CDR1 and CDR2 from the germline V gene are DFQATT and SNEGSKA (reference sequence). V lost 2 bases and J 4 bases, leaving 8 bases between the germline ends. The CDR3 protein is CSARKGSTGELFF. As DNA, the CDR3 is TGCAGTGCTAGAAAGGGATCCACCGGGGAGCTGTTTTTT.

This clonotype was counted ten times or more. V gene TRBV27 combines with J gene TRBJ2-3, with 9 bases aligning to TRBD2. Germline-derived CDR1 and CDR2 are MNHEY and SMNVEV (reference sequence). Trimming took 5 bases from V and 4 from J; bases not matched to a gene: 7. The CDR3 totals 15 residues. CDR3 region: CASSRGRAPADTQYF. In DNA, the CDR3 is TGTGCCAGCAGTCGCGGGAGGGCCCCAGCAGATACGCAGTATTTT.

This clonotype has more than one count but fewer than ten. This chain links TRBV7-6 with TRBJ2-1, with a possible D match to TRBD2 (7 bases). Deletions cut 1 base from V and 6 bases from J, with 13 bases between. The CDR3 is 15 residues long. CDR1 is SGHVS and CDR2 is FNYEAQ in the germline V gene. The CDR3 loop is CASSLVGGGINEQFF. CDR3 nucleotide sequence: TGTGCCAGCAGCTTAGTTGGGGGGGGCATCAATGAGCAGTTCTTC.

This clonotype was recorded a few times. The rearrangement links TRBV29-1 to TRBJ2-5; 8 bases align to TRBD1. The ends lost 4 bases at V and 0 bases at J; junction bases unmatched: 7. Germline V gene lookup returns CDR1 SQVTM and CDR2 ANQGSEA. The CDR3 totals 15 residues. The CDR3 DNA sequence: TGCAGCGTTGCCGGGGACAGGAGTAACCAAGAGACCCAGTACTTC. Amino acids: CSVAGDRSNQETQYF.

By share, this clonotype ranks as medium-sized (0.01 to 0.1%). The chain couples TRBV6-5 to TRBJ2-3, with D possibly called TRBD1 or TRBD2 (6 bases each). The germline gives CDR1 MNHEY, CDR2 SVGAGI. Trimming took off 0 bases at V and 1 base at J, with 20 bases between the two ends. This CDR3 is 19 amino acids long. Here the CDR3 reads CASSYSKGGGGGRTDTQYF. The CDR3 nucleotides are TGTGCCAGCAGTTACTCGAAGGGAGGAGGGGGAGGACGCACAGATACGCAGTATTTT.

This clonotype was observed once. The chain combines TRBV2 with TRBJ2-2; 9 bases agree with TRBD1. The CDR3 has 18 amino acids. Looked up from germline, CDR1 is SNHLY and CDR2 is FYNNEI. J lost 7 bases, V lost 3 bases, and 15 bases had no gene match. This chain's CDR3 is CASSDVLRDREADGELFF. CDR3 sequence (DNA): TGTGCCAGCAGTGACGTCCTCCGGGACAGGGAAGCGGACGGGGAGCTGTTTTTT.

The chain employs TRBV7-9 and TRBJ2-7; D is undetermined. In germline, CDR1 is SEHNR, CDR2 FQNEAQ (reference sequence). The CDR3 has 14 amino acids. V gave up 1 base and J gave up 0 bases, with 7 bases separating them. CDR3 residues: CASSLGDCSYEQYF. The CDR3 bases are TGTGCCAGCAGCTTAGGGGATTGCTCCTACGAGCAGTACTTC.

This clonotype was picked up many times. The gene calls are TRBV5-6 and TRBJ2-4, with 9 bases identical to TRBD1. The V gene's germline CDR1 is SGHDT and CDR2 YYEEEE. V dropped 0 bases and J dropped 1; count of bases not matched to a gene: 2. The CDR3 is 16 amino acids. As DNA, the CDR3 is TGTGCCAGCAGCTTGGCGGACAGGGGTGCCAAAAACATTCAGTACTTC. Protein product: CASSLADRGAKNIQYF.

Ten or more counts support this clonotype. The chain is built from TRBV10-2 and TRBJ2-1; 9 bases match TRBD2. V trimming: 6 bases; J trimming: 10 bases; junction bases outside the gene matches: 13. The CDR3 contains 15 residues. CDR1 is WSHSY and CDR2 is SAAADI in the germline V gene. The CDR3 bases are TGCGCCAGCAGCGACCCGGGGCGGGGGGGCAGAGAGCAGTTCTTC. Protein sequence: CASSDPGRGGREQFF.

The chain recombines TRBV13 with TRBJ2-7, with 9 nucleotides matching TRBD2. Per germline, CDR1 PRHDT and CDR2 FYEKMQ (reference sequence). The CDR3 totals 14 residues. V lost 4 bases and J lost 7; bases outside the gene matches: 8. CDR3 in amino acids: CASSYSGGPVEQYF. The CDR3 region has the DNA TGTGCCAGCAGCTATAGCGGGGGCCCGGTTGAGCAGTACTTC.

This rearrangement joins TRBV6-2 or TRBV6-3 to TRBJ1-1; D gene unclear. The CDR3 covers 16 residues. The germline V gene has CDR1 MNHEY and CDR2 SVGEGT. V was trimmed by 2 bases and J by 0 bases, leaving 13 bases between them. In DNA form, the CDR3 reads TGTGCCAGCAGTTACCCAATACTGAACATGAACACTGAAGCTTTCTTT. It translates to CASSYPILNMNTEAFF.

Only a few counts were recorded for this clonotype. The gene calls are TRBV7-2 and TRBJ2-3; D may be TRBD2 (6 bases). CDR1 and CDR2 (germline): SGHTA, FQGNSA. This CDR3 region has 15 residues. The V and J ends lost 2 bases and 1 base respectively, with 10 bases between them. CDR3 bases: TGTGCCAGCAGCTTACGGCGGGGCCGCACAGATACGCAGTATTTT. It codes for CASSLRRGRTDTQYF.